This T cell receptor (beta chain) was sequenced during a study of T cell changes during pregnancy in multiple sclerosis. Only in-frame clones appear in the TCRdb table, and some are missing; sequencing was by immunoSEQ multiplex PCR. Found here are some 93,000 clones, 91% of them singletons; the top ten hold about 1.7%. This CDR3 contains 15 residues. CDR1 is MDHEN and CDR2 is SYDVKM in the germline V gene. V shed 8 bases, J shed 4 bases, and the junction held 12 bases outside the gene matches. This chain uses TRBV28 with TRBJ2-7, with 9 nucleotides matching TRBD1. The sequences come from peripheral blood, collected after pregnancy. The sequence derives from a female donor in good health, enrolled as a control in a pregnancy study. The CDR3 reads CASPPRRTGVYEQYF. DNA of the CDR3: TGTGCCAGCCCCCCCCGGAGGACAGGGGTTTACGAGCAGTACTTC.